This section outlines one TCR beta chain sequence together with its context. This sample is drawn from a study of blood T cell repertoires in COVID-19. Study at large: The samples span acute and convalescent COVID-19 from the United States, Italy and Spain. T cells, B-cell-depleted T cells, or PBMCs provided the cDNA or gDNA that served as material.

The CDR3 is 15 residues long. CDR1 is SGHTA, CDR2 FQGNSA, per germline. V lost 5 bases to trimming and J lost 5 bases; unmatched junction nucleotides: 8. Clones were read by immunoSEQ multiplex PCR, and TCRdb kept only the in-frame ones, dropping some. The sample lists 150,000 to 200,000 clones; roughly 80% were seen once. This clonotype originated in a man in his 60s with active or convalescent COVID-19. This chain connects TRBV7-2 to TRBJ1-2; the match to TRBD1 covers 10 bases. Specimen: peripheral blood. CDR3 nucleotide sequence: TGTGCCAGCAGCGCACCGGGACAGGGGATTTATGGCTACACCTTC. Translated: CASSAPGQGIYGYTF.